The 9 T cell receptor beta chains given below trace back to one sample, sequenced in a study of vaccination and CD4 T cells after COVID-19 (dated by TCRdb to 2021 to 2024). What this sample's treatment or condition label stands for: approximately nine-day PBMC culture with coronavirus spike peptide pools or control peptides (ViraFEST assay). These receptors are not linked to any known antigen. Libraries were built with PCR. Sequencing relied on an Illumina iSeq 100. DNA from cultured CD4+ T cells was subjected to TCR sequencing with the Oncomine TCR Beta short-read assay at the Johns Hopkins FTIC core. In TCRdb, the public reads were trimmed at Q25 with fastp and aligned with MiXCR, with productive beta chains retained. Every CDR3 protein is listed once, alongside the most common genes and DNA of its rows. Recorded for this sample are 25,000 or so distinct CDR3 sequences; about 67% of them occurred a single time. Approximately 21% of the sample is held by the ten biggest clonotypes.

The source was CD4+ T cells from blood, cultured in vitro, collected after SARS-CoV-2 vaccination. The source is a human donor who received a COVID-19 vaccine.

This chain connects TRBV7-2 to TRBJ1-2; no definite D call. V lost 2 bases and J 6 bases, leaving 10 bases between the germline ends. This CDR3 has 13 amino acids. Germline values: CDR1 SGHTA, CDR2 FQGNSA. The CDR3 DNA follows: TGTGCCAGCAGCTTACTCGGGTTGGATGGCTACACCTTC. Its protein product is CASSLLGLDGYTF.

This clonotype was detected only a few times. This chain connects TRBV6-5 to TRBJ1-2, with D perhaps matching TRBD1 (6 bases). V was pared by 2 bases and J by 4 bases, with 11 bases between. CDR3 length equals 14 residues. Germline V gives CDR1 MNHEY, CDR2 SVGAGI. The CDR3 reads CASSYTTGAYGYTF. The CDR3 DNA reads TGTGCCAGCAGTTACACCACGGGGGCCTATGGCTACACCTTC.

This rearrangement joins TRBV20-1 to TRBJ2-3; no definite D call. The CDR3 spans 13 residues. CDR1 and CDR2 from the germline V gene are DFQATT and SNEGSKA (reference sequence). The germline V and J ends were trimmed by 6 bases and 0 bases, with 10 bases remaining between them. The CDR3 coding sequence is TGCAGTGCCCCCGGCCCTAGCACAGATACGCAGTATTTT. Protein: CSAPGPSTDTQYF.

This clonotype was counted between two and nine times. The V gene is TRBV6-1, the J gene TRBJ2-5; D is undetermined. V shed 0 bases and J shed 2 bases, with 10 bases lying between them. In germline, CDR1 is MNHNS, CDR2 SASEGT. There are 15 residues in the CDR3. The CDR3: CASSEALTAQETQYF. DNA for the CDR3: TGTGCCAGCAGTGAAGCCCTTACCGCACAAGAGACCCAGTACTTC.

J is TRBJ1-2 and V is TRBV12-3 or TRBV12-4; no definite D call. V was trimmed by 3 bases and J by 3 bases, leaving 8 bases between them. This CDR3 has 13 amino acids. In DNA form, the CDR3 reads TGTGCCAGCAGTTTGGATTCGGACTATGGCTACACCTTC. This encodes CASSLDSDYGYTF.

The chain uses TRBV20-1 and TRBJ1-1; D not resolved. Germline V CDR1 and CDR2: DFQATT, SNEGSKA (reference sequence). CDR3 length: 15 residues. Trimming removed 2 bases at V and 5 bases at J, with 18 bases between. The CDR3 DNA is TGCAGTGCTAGAATCTCGGGGAGTTCGAGGACTGAAGCTTTCTTT. It is translated as CSARISGSSRTEAFF.

The gene calls are TRBV10-3 and TRBJ1-1, with unresolved D. The CDR3 contains 12 residues. Germline V gives CDR1 ENHRY, CDR2 SYGVKD. Trimming took off 10 bases at V and 3 bases at J, with 12 bases between the two ends. CDR3 in amino acids: CASRKRDTEAFF. For the CDR3, the DNA is TGTGCCAGCCGAAAAAGGGACACTGAAGCTTTCTTT.

The chain joins TRBV7-9 to TRBJ2-3; no firm D call. V dropped 7 bases and J dropped 5 bases, with 10 bases sitting between them. There are 12 residues in the CDR3. Germline CDR1 reads SEHNR; CDR2 reads FQNEAQ (reference sequence). The CDR3: CASIPRGDTQYF. The DNA for the CDR3 is TGTGCCAGCATCCCACGTGGAGATACGCAGTATTTT.

V and J are TRBV7-9 and TRBJ2-7, with 8 bases fitting TRBD1. Germline CDR1 SEHNR, CDR2 FQNEAQ (reference sequence). Germline trimming cut 1 base from V and 1 base from J; bases unmatched to any gene: 3. The CDR3 has 15 amino acids. The CDR3 bases are TGTGCCAGCAGCTTAGTCGACAGGGGATCCTACGAGCAGTACTTC. Translating it yields CASSLVDRGSYEQYF. The entire variable domain, with the rest obtained from reference TRBV7-9 and TRBJ2-7, is as follows: DTGVSQNPRHKITKRGQNVTFRCDPISEHNRLYWYRQTLGQGPEFLTYFQNEAQLEKSRLLSDRFSAERPKGSFSTLEIQRTEQGDSAMYLCASSLVDRGSYEQYFGPGTRLTVT.